These T cell receptor beta chains were read from a single sample in a study of post-analysis software for immune sequencing data. MiXCR, applied by TCRdb to the PCR reads, yields one record per CDR3 protein. The sample lists approximately 730,000 distinct CDR3 sequences; 35% to 55% were seen once. Sequenced material: blood. The source is a girl between 10 and 17 years old with multiple sclerosis. The CDR3 runs from the conserved cysteine through the conserved F or W. D genes are given only for firm matches. Not all rows give a size; the values are once, few, many and, for expanded clones, a class.

TRBV20-1	few	TRBJ2-3	.	TGCAGTGCTAGAGATTCGGAACTGCCCCACACAGATACGCAGTATTTT	CSARDSELPHTDTQYF
TRBV28	.	TRBJ2-5	.	TGTGCCAGCCGAGCGGACGGTATCCAAGAGACCCAGTACTTC	CASRADGIQETQYF
TRBV24-1	.	TRBJ2-3	.	TGTGCCACCCAGAGCCGGGACAAACGGTGGTATTTT	CATQSRDKRWYF
TRBV30	.	TRBJ1-4	.	TGTGCCTGGAGTCCCGGCGGAGGCCCACATAATGAAAAACTGTTTTTT	CAWSPGGGPHNEKLFF
TRBV7-2	few	TRBJ2-1	.	TGTGCCAGCAGCTCCCTAGCGAGTGAGCAGTTCTTC	CASSSLASEQFF
TRBV5-1	few	TRBJ2-2	.	TGCGCCAGCAGCTTGGCCGCGGGTAGCGCAAACACCGGGGAGCTGTTTTTT	CASSLAAGSANTGELFF
TRBV28	.	TRBJ2-5	.	TGTGCCAGCAGCGAGATGAGGGAGACCCAGTACTTC	CASSEMRETQYF
TRBV7-9	.	TRBJ1-2	TRBD1	TGTGCCAGCAGTCGAGAGGGGGCATTGACTGGCTACACCTTC	CASSREGALTGYTF
TRBV27	.	TRBJ2-7	TRBD2	TGTGCCAGCAGTATGGTGACTAGCGGGAGTGGCGAGCAGTACTTC	CASSMVTSGSGEQYF
TRBV20-1	few	TRBJ2-1	.	TGCAGTGCTAGAGATCCTGGCGGACTTTACAATGAGCAGTTCTTC	CSARDPGGLYNEQFF
TRBV28	.	TRBJ1-2	.	TGTGCCAGCAGAAGGGAACAGGGCTATTCGAACTATGGCTACACCTTC	CASRREQGYSNYGYTF
TRBV11-2	.	TRBJ2-7	.	TGTGCCAGCAGCGAATGGTCCGTAGGGGTAGGGGAATCCTACGAGCAGTACTTC	CASSEWSVGVGESYEQYF
TRBV18	few	TRBJ2-4	.	TGTGCCAGCTCACCGGAAGAAACGGACATTCAGTACTTC	CASSPEETDIQYF
TRBV29-1	.	TRBJ2-5	TRBD2	TGCGGCGGGAGGGGAGAGACCCAGTACTTC	CGGRGETQYF
TRBV11-3	.	TRBJ2-1	.	TGTGCCAGCAGCTTACCGGGGTCGGTCGATGAGCAGTTCTTC	CASSLPGSVDEQFF
TRBV24-1	.	TRBJ2-6	.	TGTGCCACCAGTGATTACACAGGGTCAGGGGCCAACGTCCTGACTTTC	CATSDYTGSGANVLTF
TRBV27	few	TRBJ2-7	TRBD1	TGTGCCAGCAGTTTTTCGGGACAGTACCATCCTCGCGAGCAGTACTTC	CASSFSGQYHPREQYF
TRBV19	.	TRBJ2-1	TRBD2	TGTGCCAGTAGCCCCGGGACTAAGGTCTATGAGCAGTTCTTC	CASSPGTKVYEQFF
TRBV29-1	.	TRBJ2-1	TRBD1	TGCAGCGTTGAGGGACTGGACAGGGTACATGAGCAGTTCTTC	CSVEGLDRVHEQFF
TRBV12-3/TRBV12-4	.	TRBJ2-1	.	TGTGCCAGCAGTTGGAGGTTTGGGTCCAATGAGCAGTTCTTC	CASSWRFGSNEQFF
TRBV7-4	.	TRBJ1-6	TRBD1	TGTGCCAGCAGCTGCGGACAGGGAGGTACGCCCCTCCACTTT	CASSCGQGGTPLHF
TRBV7-2	.	TRBJ2-3	.	TGTGCCAGCAGCTTCGGAGACACAGATACGCAGTATTTT	CASSFGDTDTQYF
TRBV4-2	few	TRBJ2-1	.	TGTGCCAGCAGCCAAGATGGGGGCCAGGTGAATGAGCAGTTCTTC	CASSQDGGQVNEQFF
TRBV27	.	TRBJ1-1	TRBD1	TGTGCCAGCAGTTACGGGACAGGGTATCGAGCTTTCTTT	CASSYGTGYRAFF
TRBV27	.	TRBJ1-5	.	TGTGCCAGCAGTTTAATGGGGGCTAGCAATCAGCCCCAGCATTTT	CASSLMGASNQPQHF
TRBV6-6	.	TRBJ2-5	TRBD2	TGTGCCACCCAGGGGGGACTAGCGGGAGTAGATGAGCAGTACTTC	CATQGGLAGVDEQYF
TRBV20-1	.	TRBJ2-1	TRBD2	TGCAGTGCCCGTAGGACTAGCGGGAGCGGATTTCTCTGGAATGAGCAGTTCTTC	CSARRTSGSGFLWNEQFF
TRBV29-1	few	TRBJ1-1	.	TGCAGCGTTGAACAGGGAGGGAGCGCTGAAGCTTTCTTT	CSVEQGGSAEAFF
TRBV6-5	.	TRBJ2-7	TRBD1	TGTGCCAGCAGTTACTTTGGGACAGCTGCCTACGAGCAGTACTTC	CASSYFGTAAYEQYF
TRBV7-9	.	TRBJ2-3	.	TGTGCCAGCAGCTTAACAGACTTGGCAGATACGCAGTATTTT	CASSLTDLADTQYF
TRBV27	.	TRBJ1-2	.	TGTGCCAGCAGAGGACAACCCGTCTATGGCTACACCTTC	CASRGQPVYGYTF
TRBV11-2	.	TRBJ1-5	.	TGTGCCAGCAGCTTTCAGGACAATCAGCCCCAGCATTTT	CASSFQDNQPQHF
TRBV12-3/TRBV12-4	many	TRBJ2-7	.	TGTGCCAGCAGTGTCGACAGCTACGAGCAGTACTTC	CASSVDSYEQYF
TRBV6-5	.	TRBJ2-1	.	TGTGCCAGCAGTTACTCGACGGGTCCCTACGAGCAGTTCTTC	CASSYSTGPYEQFF
TRBV28	.	TRBJ1-6	.	TGTGCCAGCAGTTCCGCAGGGGTAACCCACTTT	CASSSAGVTHF
TRBV5-1	.	TRBJ2-4	TRBD2	TGCGCCAGCAGCCCAACGACTAGCGTCATTCAGTACTTC	CASSPTTSVIQYF
TRBV5-1	.	TRBJ2-5	TRBD2	TGCGCCAGCAGCCTCCCGTTTGCGGGAGGGGACAATGAGCAGTACTTC	CASSLPFAGGDNEQYF
TRBV5-6	few	TRBJ2-2	TRBD2	TGTGCCAGCAGCTTGCGGACTAGCGGGAGGACCGGGGAGCTGTTTTTT	CASSLRTSGRTGELFF
TRBV29-1	few	TRBJ2-3	.	TGCAGCGCCGGCGCGTCTAGCCGAGGAAGGGATACGCAGTATTTT	CSAGASSRGRDTQYF
TRBV5-1	.	TRBJ2-1	TRBD1	TGCGCCAGCAGCTCCGGACAGGGGAAACACAATGAGCAGTTCTTC	CASSSGQGKHNEQFF
TRBV20-1	.	TRBJ2-1	.	TGCAGTGCTAGAATCGACAGCTCCTACAATGAGCAGTTCTTC	CSARIDSSYNEQFF
TRBV5-6	.	TRBJ1-1	TRBD1	TGTGCCAGCAGCTTGTGGTGGAGACAGGGAATAGAAGCTTTCTTT	CASSLWWRQGIEAFF
TRBV29-1	few	TRBJ2-7	.	TGCAGCGTTCTAGACGACAGCTACGAGCAGTACTTC	CSVLDDSYEQYF
TRBV6-6	.	TRBJ2-7	.	TGTGCCAGCAGTTACTCTTCGGGCAATGAGCAGTACTTC	CASSYSSGNEQYF
TRBV20-1	.	TRBJ2-5	.	TGCAGTGCGCCCCGGGACTCATATCAAGAGACCCAGTACTTC	CSAPRDSYQETQYF
TRBV20-1	few	TRBJ2-3	TRBD2	TGCAGTGCCTCAGCTACCCTAGCGGGGAGCACAGATACGCAGTATTTT	CSASATLAGSTDTQYF